Each of the 22 T cell receptor beta chains below was sequenced from the same sample in a study of T cells expressing NK-cell markers. TCRdb processed the 5' RACE reads again and assigns one entry to each CDR3 protein, with no DNA. This table lists 200,000 to 300,000 distinct CDR3 sequences. Sequencing was carried out using blood T cells: a sorted CD56 or NKG2C T cell subset, CD4+ or CD8+ T cells, or bulk PBMC T cells (not recorded which). These receptors all come from a man in his late teens or twenties in good health.

The chain links TRBV10-3 to TRBJ2-7; TCRdb gives TRBD2 as the D gene, but with no DNA this cannot be confirmed. Per the germline V gene, CDR1 is ENHRY and CDR2 is SYGVKD. The CDR3 extends over 13 amino acids. CDR3 sequence: CAIMGPTDYEQYF.

The chain has TRBV7-9 and TRBJ2-1; TCRdb reports TRBD2, a call that lacks DNA to check it against. Germline CDR1 SEHNR, CDR2 FQNEAQ (reference sequence). The CDR3 has 14 residues. The chain's CDR3 is CASSLVLADNEQFF.

The chain recombines TRBV4-1 with TRBJ1-5; there is no DNA to check the TCRdb D call of TRBD1. The CDR3 runs to 16 residues. In germline, CDR1 is MGHRA, CDR2 YSYEKL. This chain's CDR3 is CASSQERGGSRQPQHF.

The chain employs TRBV6-5 and TRBJ2-3; checking the TCRdb D call of TRBD1 is not possible without DNA. The CDR3 is 15 residues long. Germline V CDR1 and CDR2: MNHEY, SVGAGI. The CDR3: CASSYETGRTDTQYF.

This chain joins TRBV29-1 and TRBJ2-1; TCRdb designates TRBD2, a call that cannot be tested without DNA. CDR1 is SQVTM and CDR2 is ANQGSEA in the germline V gene. The CDR3 is 13 amino acids. CDR3 amino acids: CSVVREGHNEQFF.

The rearrangement uses TRBV20-1 and TRBJ2-3; the TCRdb D gene call, TRBD2, has no DNA to confirm it. The CDR3 runs 15 residues. Germline V gives CDR1 DFQATT, CDR2 SNEGSKA (reference sequence). CDR3 sequence reads: CSARKGLVVRDTQYF.

The V and J genes are TRBV29-1 and TRBJ2-5; TCRdb outputs TRBD1, but without DNA this stays unchecked. The germline gives CDR1 SQVTM, CDR2 ANQGSEA. The CDR3 loop spans 15 amino acids. CDR3 residues: CSHRPPGRMGETQYF.

This chain links TRBV12-3 or TRBV12-4 with TRBJ1-5; lacking DNA, the TRBD1 call made by TCRdb goes unchecked. This CDR3 comprises 16 residues. This chain's CDR3 is CASRLGQGKGNQPQHF.

The chain links TRBV7-9 to TRBJ2-3; lacking DNA, the TRBD2 call made by TCRdb goes unchecked. In germline, CDR1 is SEHNR, CDR2 FQNEAQ (reference sequence). CDR3 length: 14 residues. This CDR3 is CASRSAGSTDTQYF.

The chain combines TRBV20-1 with TRBJ2-3; TCRdb calls TRBD2, which cannot be checked without DNA. The CDR3 contains 16 residues. Germline CDR1 reads DFQATT; CDR2 reads SNEGSKA (reference sequence). This chain's CDR3 is CSASPSFSGSTDTQYF.

V gene TRBV5-5 combines with J gene TRBJ1-1. CDR3 size: 16 residues. Germline CDR1 reads SGHKS; CDR2 reads YYEKEE (reference sequence). CDR3 amino acids: CASSLGQGVMNTEAFF. The entire variable domain, with the rest obtained from reference TRBV5-5 and TRBJ1-1, is as follows: DAGVTQSPTHLIKTRGQQVTLRCSPISGHKSVSWYQQVLGQGPQFIFQYYEKEERGRGNFPDRFSARQFPNYSSELNVNALLLGDSALYLCASSLGQGVMNTEAFFGQGTRLTVV.

The V and J genes are TRBV2 and TRBJ2-1; TCRdb's D call of TRBD2 is untestable without DNA. The CDR3 is 15 residues long. Germline V CDR1 and CDR2: SNHLY, FYNNEI. CDR3 residues: CASSEARTSHNEQFF. Full variable domain (rest looked up from reference TRBV2 and TRBJ2-1): EPEVTQTPSHQVTQMGQEVILRCVPISNHLYFYWYRQILGQKVEFLVSFYNNEISEKSEIFDDQFSVERPDGSNFTLKIRSTKLEDSAMYFCASSEARTSHNEQFFGPGTRLTVL.

This rearrangement joins TRBV5-1 to TRBJ2-1; TCRdb selects TRBD1, and the lack of DNA leaves this call unchecked. The CDR3 spans 14 residues. Germline CDR1 is SGHRS and CDR2 is YFSETQ. CDR3 sequence: CASSIRADRGAQFF.

V gene TRBV11-3 combines with J gene TRBJ2-4; the D gene TCRdb calls, TRBD1, cannot be checked with no DNA. This CDR3 spans 15 amino acids. From germline, CDR1 is SGHNT and CDR2 YENEEA. This CDR3 is CASSTPGLAKNIQYF. Complete variable domain (other parts from reference TRBV11-3 and TRBJ2-4): EAGVVQSPRYKIIEKKQPVAFWCNPISGHNTLYWYLQNLGQGPELLIRYENEEAVDDSQLPKDRFSAERLKGVDSTLKIQPAELGDSAVYLCASSTPGLAKNIQYFGAGTRLSVL.

The V and J genes are TRBV29-1 and TRBJ2-1; the D call from TCRdb, TRBD2, cannot be confirmed without DNA. Germline CDR1 SQVTM, CDR2 ANQGSEA. The CDR3 totals 14 residues. This CDR3 reads CSVGVAGGPHEQFF.

The V gene is TRBV6-5, the J gene TRBJ2-1. The germline CDR1 and CDR2 sequences are MNHEY and SVGAGI. This CDR3 contains 15 residues. The CDR3 protein is CASSYFDFSYNEQFF.

V gene TRBV12-3 or TRBV12-4 combines with J gene TRBJ1-2. The CDR3 runs 13 residues. CDR3 in amino acids: CASRAEDHYGYTF.

The gene calls are TRBV6-1 and TRBJ1-2; TCRdb's D call, TRBD1, is unchecked because there is no DNA. This CDR3 is built from 15 residues. Germline CDR1 MNHNS, CDR2 SASEGT. The CDR3 reads CASRSTQGRVYGYTF.

The J gene is TRBJ2-3, the V gene TRBV11-2; there is no DNA to check the TCRdb D call of TRBD2. This CDR3 is built from 15 residues. Germline CDR1 SGHAT, CDR2 FQNNGV. CDR3 region: CASSTSSGRADTQYF.

The chain has TRBV12-3 or TRBV12-4 and TRBJ2-7; as DNA is missing, the TRBD2 call by TCRdb cannot be tested. The CDR3 covers 13 residues. This CDR3 reads CASKGPTTYEQYF.

The J gene is TRBJ2-2, the V gene TRBV28. This CDR3 contains 16 residues. The germline gives CDR1 MDHEN, CDR2 SYDVKM. The CDR3 protein is CASSPETFLNTGELFF.

The chain uses TRBV30 and TRBJ2-3. The CDR3 is made up of 14 amino acids. In germline, CDR1 is GTSNPN, CDR2 SVGIG (reference sequence). The CDR3 sequence is CAWSLTFSTDTQYF.